This T cell receptor beta chain came from a study of T cells in Graves' hyperthyroidism and ophthalmopathy. The overall study: Peripheral blood was taken when the disease was first diagnosed, before any treatment began.

This clonotype was found many times. What it binds is unknown. Study-level points and caveats: Ophthalmopathy was distinguished from stable hyperthyroidism by 13 V-J signatures.

Amplification of TCR beta CDR3 regions was performed using RNA transcripts as template. HTBI primers were used for first-round RT-PCR of the TCR CDR3. TCRdb re-called the multiplex PCR reads through MiXCR, storing one row per CDR3 protein. The sample contains about 350,000 distinct CDR3 sequences, about a sixth of which appear only once. Looked up from germline, CDR1 is MDHEN and CDR2 is SYDVKM. V lost 5 bases and J lost 0, with 8 bases in between. The CDR3 has 14 residues. The study included ophthalmopathy patients with Clinical Activity Score at least 3, NOSPECS grade at least 4 and duration under 3 months.

The rearrangement links TRBV28 to TRBJ1-5, with a possible D match to TRBD1 (5 bases). This TCR was recovered from a woman aged 40-49 years with Graves' ophthalmopathy. The sequencing sample was made of blood. Here the CDR3 DNA reads TGTGCCAGCAGTCACCAGGGTAGCAATCAGCCCCAGCATTTT. Translation: CASSHQGSNQPQHF.